This T cell receptor beta chain originates from a study of molecular identifiers for immune sequencing clone quantification. Notes on the study in general: Among effectors, clones above 20 RNA copies held over 97% of molecules; among naive cells, under 1%.

Both previously described methods and listed TCR primers were employed to make bulk TCR libraries. TCRdb re-derived calls from the PCR reads in MiXCR, one entry per CDR3 protein. The data show about 40,000 distinct CDR3 sequences, 24% seen once. Germline CDR1 SEHNR, CDR2 FQNEAQ (reference sequence). Trimming pared 5 bases from V and 3 bases from J, leaving 9 bases between. The CDR3 sequence is 13 residues long. This clonotype has at least ten counts. Antigen: not known. CD8+CD4-CCR7+CD45RA+ cells were sorted as naive CD8 T cells. The source material was naive CD8+ T cells from blood, with Jurkat cell RNA spiked in. Documented subset: FACS-sorted CD8+CD4-CCR7+CD45RA+ naive T cells. This chain joins TRBV7-9 and TRBJ2-3; no clear D gene. The TCR comes from a human donor in good health. Some libraries in this study had Jurkat cell RNA spiked in. The CDR3 nucleotides are TGTGCCAGCAGCCCCCCCCAAACAGATACGCAGTATTTT. Protein product: CASSPPQTDTQYF. Filled out from reference TRBV7-9 and TRBJ2-3, the complete variable domain reads DTGVSQNPRHKITKRGQNVTFRCDPISEHNRLYWYRQTLGQGPEFLTYFQNEAQLEKSRLLSDRFSAERPKGSFSTLEIQRTEQGDSAMYLCASSPPQTDTQYFGPGTRLTVL.